This T cell receptor beta chain emerged from a study of blood T cells in healthy people across ages (dated by TCRdb to the mid-2010s). With respect to the entire study: In model experiments, template switching captured roughly one uniquely barcoded TCR beta cDNA molecule for every two T cells. Two additional independent replicas of 1 million unique cDNA reads from the same blood draw were analyzed for two donors (one aged 18 to 29 and one aged 80 or older). Age-related changes in TCR beta repertoire diversity were measured in the study by deep sequencing normalized with unique cDNA molecular identifiers. Four age groups were formed from the donors: young (average approximately 15 years), middle-aged (approximately 40), aged (around 62) and long-lived (approximately 80). To avoid experimental bias, donors of different ages were distributed randomly across sequencing lanes.

The CDR3 goes from the cysteine to the phenylalanine over 13 residues. The DNA shown is the 39-base CDR3, in frame from base 1. Cut back by 3 bases and 11 bases, the V and J ends lie 16 bases apart. The germline V gene gives CDR1 as MDHEN and CDR2 as SYDVKM. Library preparation was by 5' RACE. Data came from an Illumina HiSeq 2500. A second PCR of about 6 to 12 cycles was run with a J-beta primer mix and a sample-barcoded 5' primer. A unique molecular identifier was introduced onto each TCR beta cDNA molecule by a template-switch 5' adaptor carrying 12 random nucleotides. Each sample yielded at least 2.5 million CDR3-containing paired-end reads. First-strand cDNA synthesis was performed from all RNA using the Mint cDNA synthesis kit, with priming by a TRBC-specific oligonucleotide. After uracil-DNA glycosylase treatment, a first 18-cycle PCR used universal primers M1SS and BC2_uni_R on all cDNA. In the source study's methods: For normalization, 1 million high-quality reads were randomly selected from each sample, with every read carrying a distinct molecular identifier. Reads with shared molecular identifiers were discarded instead of being binned into consensus sequences. CDR3 identification, clonotype clustering and error correction used MiTCR with a Q25 quality threshold and the strictest error-elimination algorithm. A nonparametric unseen species model using Euler transformation provided a lower-bound estimate of total TCR beta diversity. TCRdb reworked the public reads: Q25 trimming with fastp, MiXCR clone assembly, productive beta chains retained. All rows with the same CDR3 protein become a single entry with the most common DNA and genes. Here the V and J calls rest on TCRdb's processing, not on the authors' analysis. For this sample there are about a million distinct CDR3 sequences; around 54% appear just once. The top ten clonotypes cover around 21% of the sample.

As for this clonotype: Its antigen is still unknown. Per-nucleotide qualities are absent, and no much larger clonotype sits a single base away.

Points the paper makes about the study in general: Because profiling used bulk unsorted PBMCs, naive and antigen-experienced compartments could not be compared conclusively. A strong correlation was found between observed TCR beta diversity and the percentage of naive T cells measured by flow cytometry. Estimates of total diversity based on one million sequenced T cells were regarded as lower bounds and as underestimates. Because donor CMV infection status was unknown, age-related changes in expanded clonotypes were potentially confounded. Observed TCR beta diversity per million T cells fell roughly linearly with age, and a significant reduction was already apparent by age roughly 40. The long-lived group showed more naive CD4+ T cells, fewer expanded clones and increased TCR diversity than the aged group, suggesting age selection.

The roughly 39 donors, aged about 6 to 100 years, were systemically healthy Caucasian individuals from Russia. Each donor gave about 10 milliliters of peripheral blood, drawn into EDTA-treated Vacutainer tubes. Ficoll-Paque density-gradient centrifugation was used to isolate PBMCs, with at least 7 million per sample. Total RNA, at least 6 micrograms per sample, was extracted from PBMCs with Trizol reagent. For every donor, an aliquot of PBMCs went through flow cytometry to measure the percentages of naive CD45RAhigh/CD27high T cells. The receptor was derived from a woman between 55 and 75 years old in good health. The rearrangement combines TRBV28 with TRBJ2-5; the D element might be TRBD1 or TRBD2, as each aligns at 5 bases. The sample taken for sequencing was blood. The sequenced DNA is TGTGCCAGCAGTTTCGGGGACGGCAGGAAGCAGTACTTC. Translated, this is CASSFGDGRKQYF.